What follows are 32 T cell receptor beta chains derived from one specimen sequenced in a study of T cells in Graves' hyperthyroidism and ophthalmopathy. RNA transcripts yielded amplified TCR beta CDR3 regions. Using the HTBI primer set, a first-round RT-PCR was run on the TCR CDR3. TCRdb reprocessed the multiplex PCR reads with MiXCR, giving one entry per CDR3 protein. The table lists 450,000 to 600,000 distinct CDR3 sequences, about 20% of them singletons. Sequenced: blood. The receptors shown here come from a man aged 35-49 years with Graves' ophthalmopathy.

V usage is TRBV7-8 and J usage is TRBJ2-5; D perhaps matches TRBD2 (5 bases). Trimming took off 5 bases at V and 4 bases at J, with 8 bases between the two ends. This CDR3 region has 12 residues. CDR1 is SGHVS, CDR2 FQNEAQ, per germline. DNA for the CDR3: TGTGCCAGCAGCCCGGGGTCAGAGACCCAGTACTTC. The encoded protein is CASSPGSETQYF.

This clonotype was found many times. The chain couples TRBV7-8 to TRBJ2-3, with 10 bases fitting TRBD2. Germline values: CDR1 SGHVS, CDR2 FQNEAQ. The CDR3 covers 13 residues. Trimming took 8 bases from V and 1 from J; bases not matched to a gene: 0. CDR3 residues: CASGTSGTDTQYF. The CDR3, as DNA: TGTGCCAGCGGGACTAGCGGCACAGATACGCAGTATTTT.

Worth noting for this clonotype: A clone one base away is much larger, so this may be a read error. This chain connects TRBV7-2 to TRBJ1-5; no definite D call. Trimming removed 5 bases at V and 5 bases at J, with 10 bases between. The germline CDR1 and CDR2 sequences are SGHTA and FQGNSA. The CDR3 has 13 amino acids. CDR3 DNA: TGTGCCAGCAGCCGCGACGCCGATCAGCCCCAGCATTTT. Translated: CASSRDADQPQHF.

The sample holds many counts of this clonotype. The chain carries TRBV7-8 and TRBJ1-1; no clear D. This CDR3 contains 13 residues. From germline, CDR1 is SGHVS and CDR2 FQNEAQ. Trimming left V 2 bases short and J 0 bases short, with 4 bases between. CDR3 nucleotide sequence: TGTGCCAGCAGCTTATTTGTGAACACTGAAGCTTTCTTT. This codes for CASSLFVNTEAFF.

This clonotype appeared many times. The rearrangement uses TRBV6-2 or TRBV6-3 and TRBJ2-1, with D possibly being TRBD1 or TRBD2 (5 bases each). The V gene's germline CDR1 is MNHEY and CDR2 SVGEGT. The V end lost 6 bases, the J end lost 7 bases, and 13 bases lay between the germline ends. This CDR3 comprises 13 residues. This CDR3 reads CASSPMGVNEQFF. The CDR3 DNA follows: TGTGCCAGCAGCCCTATGGGGGTGAATGAGCAGTTCTTC.

This clonotype was counted only a few times. The rearrangement uses TRBV7-2 and TRBJ2-1; D possibly corresponds to TRBD1 (6 bases). Between the trimmed V and J ends, which lost 5 bases and 2 bases, there was a span of 19 bases. The CDR3 sequence is 17 residues long. Germline V lookup: CDR1 SGHTA, CDR2 FQGNSA. CDR3 nucleotides: TGTGCCAGCAGCCCGAGGACAGTTTACTACACCTACAATGAGCAGTTCTTC. Its translation: CASSPRTVYYTYNEQFF.

The V and J genes are TRBV28 and TRBJ2-3; D not certain. This CDR3 is 15 amino acids long. Trimming pared 6 bases from V and 10 bases from J, leaving 23 bases between. Germline values: CDR1 MDHEN, CDR2 SYDVKM. The CDR3: CASRPFRASALAQYF. DNA for the CDR3: TGTGCCAGCAGACCATTCCGGGCCTCGGCTTTGGCGCAGTATTTT.

This chain uses TRBV5-1 with TRBJ2-1, with 12 bases identical to TRBD2. Germline CDR1 is SGHRS and CDR2 is YFSETQ. With 3 bases clipped from V and 3 bases from J, the junction kept 13 bases outside the gene matches. The CDR3 contains 19 residues. CDR3 loop: CASSSRGRTSGTDYNEQFF. Here the CDR3 DNA reads TGCGCCAGCAGCTCAAGGGGGCGGACTAGCGGGACCGACTACAATGAGCAGTTCTTC. The variable domain in full, with the rest retrieved from reference TRBV5-1 and TRBJ2-1, is KAGVTQTPRYLIKTRGQQVTLSCSPISGHRSVSWYQQTPGQGLQFLFEYFSETQRNKGNFPGRFSGRQFSNSRSEMNVSTLELGDSALYLCASSSRGRTSGTDYNEQFFGPGTRLTVL.

This clonotype was detected a few times. The gene calls are TRBV5-1 and TRBJ2-1, with 10 bases aligning to TRBD1. V lost 5 bases and J lost 8; bases outside the gene matches: 7. Germline V lookup: CDR1 SGHRS, CDR2 YFSETQ. The CDR3 consists of 14 residues. CDR3 protein: CASSQDRGGDEQFF. The CDR3 nucleotides read TGCGCCAGCAGTCAGGACAGGGGGGGCGATGAGCAGTTCTTC.

Comment on this clonotype: This clone may be a read error of a much larger clone one base away. The rearrangement joins TRBV2 to TRBJ1-2; maybe TRBD1 (5 bases). Germline assignment: CDR1 SNHLY and CDR2 FYNNEI. The CDR3 covers 14 residues. Trimming took off 8 bases at V and 1 base at J, with 14 bases between the two ends. The CDR3 sequence is CASRVGGGNYGYTF. CDR3 coding DNA: TGTGCCAGCCGGGTCGGGGGTGGTAACTATGGCTACACCTTC.

The chain recombines TRBV4-1 with TRBJ1-3, with D possibly TRBD1 on 5 matching bases. This CDR3 is built from 16 residues. Germline V gene data show CDR1 as MGHRA and CDR2 as YSYEKL. V lost 0 bases and J lost 8, with 17 bases in between. CDR3 sequence (DNA): TGCGCCAGCAGCCAAGACCCCACAGGCCCCGCGGACACCATATATTTT. Translating it yields CASSQDPTGPADTIYF.

The chain employs TRBV5-4 and TRBJ1-4, with D maybe TRBD1 (5 bases). Per germline, CDR1 SGHNT and CDR2 YYREEE (reference sequence). There are 14 residues in the CDR3. Trimming left V 2 bases short and J 5 bases short, with 10 bases between. CDR3 residues: CASSFPGRNEKLFF. CDR3 bases: TGTGCCAGCAGCTTCCCGGGACGAAATGAAAAACTGTTTTTT.

This clonotype was observed a handful of times. J is TRBJ2-7 and V is TRBV5-5; 8 nucleotides agree with TRBD1. The germline V gene has CDR1 SGHKS and CDR2 YYEKEE (reference sequence). The CDR3 has 14 amino acids. J was trimmed by 7 bases and V by 0 bases; bases with no gene match: 6. DNA for the CDR3: TGTGCCAGCAGCTTGGAGGACAGGGTTGCGGAGCAGTACTTC. Protein: CASSLEDRVAEQYF.

The chain joins TRBV9 to TRBJ1-6; D gene ambiguous. CDR1 is SGDLS, CDR2 YYNGEE, per germline. The CDR3 sequence is 14 residues long. The V and J ends lost 2 bases and 8 bases respectively, with 11 bases between them. The CDR3 protein is CASSVSGWDSPLHF. The CDR3 nucleotides read TGTGCCAGCAGCGTTTCTGGTTGGGATTCACCCCTCCACTTT.

This clonotype was picked up many times. The chain combines TRBV5-1 with TRBJ2-5, with 8 bases that match TRBD1. The V segment lost 7 bases and the J segment 5 bases; nucleotides outside the gene matches: 10. The CDR3 extends over 14 amino acids. Germline assignment: CDR1 SGHRS and CDR2 YFSETQ. As DNA, the CDR3 is TGCGCCAGCCGCTACCAGGGGGCGGAGGAGACCCAGTACTTC. Residues: CASRYQGAEETQYF.

The table lists this clonotype with a few counts. This rearrangement joins TRBV6-1 to TRBJ1-3; weak D call: TRBD1 (6 bases). With 6 bases removed from V and 0 bases from J, the gap between germline ends came to 12 bases. The CDR3 consists of 15 residues. Germline V gene lookup returns CDR1 MNHNS and CDR2 SASEGT. The CDR3 reads CASSSAGDSGNTIYF. The CDR3, as DNA: TGTGCCAGCAGCTCAGCAGGGGACTCTGGAAACACCATATATTTT.

In its sample, this clonotype was seen a few times. The CDR3 loop reads CASTLSVDTQYF. CDR3 DNA sequence: TGTGCCAGCACCCTCAGCGTAGATACGCAGTATTTT. This chain uses TRBV9 with TRBJ2-3; no firm D call. V lost 6 bases to trimming and J lost 5 bases, with 10 bases between them. Germline CDR1 and CDR2: SGDLS and YYNGEE. The CDR3 consists of 12 residues.

This clonotype was seen repeatedly, ten times or more. This chain connects TRBV30 to TRBJ1-5; D not certain. V was cut by 8 bases and J by 6 bases, with 17 bases left in between. There are 13 residues in the CDR3. The germline CDR1 and CDR2 sequences are GTSNPN and SVGIG (reference sequence). CDR3 sequence reads: CAPGRANGQPQHF. The CDR3 region has the DNA TGTGCCCCGGGGAGGGCGAACGGTCAGCCCCAGCATTTT.

The chain couples TRBV20-1 to TRBJ1-4; D ambiguous. Trimming took off 3 bases at V and 4 bases at J, with 9 bases between the two ends. From germline, CDR1 is DFQATT and CDR2 SNEGSKA (reference sequence). CDR3 size: 13 residues. For the CDR3, the DNA is TGCAGTGCTAGTACCGGATTTAATGAAAAACTGTTTTTT. Translated: CSASTGFNEKLFF.

This clonotype appeared many times. The rearrangement uses TRBV30 and TRBJ1-1; D uncertain. The CDR3 has 13 residues. The germline V and J ends were trimmed by 3 bases and 3 bases, with 11 bases remaining between them. The germline gives CDR1 GTSNPN, CDR2 SVGIG (reference sequence). The CDR3 sequence is CAWRDRSYTEAFF. In DNA, the CDR3 is TGTGCCTGGAGGGATCGTTCTTACACTGAAGCTTTCTTT.

This clonotype was counted many times. The DNA for the CDR3 is TGTGCCAGCAGCCAAATAGCGGGGTCACGCACAGATACGCAGTATTTT. It specifies CASSQIAGSRTDTQYF. V usage is TRBV7-3 and J usage is TRBJ2-3; 8 bases map to TRBD2. The CDR3 has 16 residues. V trimming: 5 bases; J trimming: 1 base; junction bases outside the gene matches: 8. The V gene's germline CDR1 is SGHTA and CDR2 FQGTGA.

The chain couples TRBV27 to TRBJ1-4; 10 positions agree with TRBD1. The CDR3 totals 15 residues. J was trimmed by 7 bases and V by 5 bases; bases with no gene match: 7. CDR1 MNHEY and CDR2 SMNVEV come from the germline V gene (reference sequence). The CDR3 spells CASSTRQGAGEKLFF. The CDR3 nucleotides are TGTGCCAGCAGTACACGACAGGGGGCCGGTGAAAAACTGTTTTTT.

This clonotype was detected a few times. This chain connects TRBV5-1 to TRBJ2-1; no reliable D call. V lost 3 bases and J 6 bases, leaving 16 bases between the germline ends. The CDR3 totals 15 residues. The germline CDR1 and CDR2 sequences are SGHRS and YFSETQ. The CDR3 bases are TGCGCCAGCAGCTCCCAGACAAGCGTTGTCAATGAGCAGTTCTTC. Amino acids: CASSSQTSVVNEQFF. Variable domain in full (rest from reference TRBV5-1 and TRBJ2-1): KAGVTQTPRYLIKTRGQQVTLSCSPISGHRSVSWYQQTPGQGLQFLFEYFSETQRNKGNFPGRFSGRQFSNSRSEMNVSTLELGDSALYLCASSSQTSVVNEQFFGPGTRLTVL.

In this sample, this clonotype turned up many times. The chain couples TRBV2 to TRBJ1-1; no reliable D call. The CDR3 has 12 amino acids. Germline CDR1 and CDR2: SNHLY and FYNNEI. The ends were cut back, 9 bases at V and 1 base at J, with 9 bases in the middle. CDR3 in DNA: TGTGCCAGGGAACAGCAGAACACTGAAGCTTTCTTT. This sequence encodes CAREQQNTEAFF.

The V call is TRBV9, the J call TRBJ2-3; no definite D call. CDR1 SGDLS and CDR2 YYNGEE come from the germline V gene. The CDR3 is 14 residues long. Trimming shortened V by 0 bases and J by 0 bases, and 5 bases separated the two germline ends. CDR3 loop: CASSVAGSTDTQYF. In nucleotides, the CDR3 is TGTGCCAGCAGCGTAGCGGGTAGCACAGATACGCAGTATTTT. Full variable domain (remainder filled in from reference TRBV9 and TRBJ2-3): DSGVTQTPKHLITATGQRVTLRCSPRSGDLSVYWYQQSLDQGLQFLIQYYNGEERAKGNILERFSAQQFPDLHSELNLSSLELGDSALYFCASSVAGSTDTQYFGPGTRLTVL.

This chain connects TRBV28 to TRBJ2-7; no reliable D call. This CDR3 comprises 12 residues. Germline V CDR1 and CDR2: MDHEN, SYDVKM. Trimming took 9 bases from V and 0 from J, leaving 9 bases between them. DNA for the CDR3: TGTGCCAGTACTGGCTACTCCTACGAGCAGTACTTC. Protein product: CASTGYSYEQYF.

The table lists this clonotype with many counts. The chain carries TRBV11-2 and TRBJ2-3; TRBD2 matches 7 bases. The CDR3 totals 15 residues. Losses at the gene ends were 4 bases for V and 2 bases for J; bases not matched to a gene: 6. The germline V gene encodes CDR1 SGHAT and CDR2 FQNNGV. The CDR3 protein is CASSSGAGPTDTQYF. CDR3 nucleotides: TGTGCCAGCAGCTCAGGAGCGGGGCCCACAGATACGCAGTATTTT.

This clonotype has more than one count but fewer than ten. Given a much more abundant clone one base away, this may be a read error. The gene calls are TRBV28 and TRBJ2-7; no clear D gene. The CDR3 is 11 amino acids. The germline V gene encodes CDR1 MDHEN and CDR2 SYDVKM. V lost 1 base and J lost 5, with 3 bases in between. The CDR3 nucleotides read TGTGCCAGCAGTTTATACCACGAGCAGTACTTC. Translation gives CASSLYHEQYF.

This rearrangement joins TRBV7-3 to TRBJ2-7; 7 bases match TRBD1. V lost 4 bases to trimming and J lost 2 bases; unmatched junction nucleotides: 17. This CDR3 has 18 amino acids. Per the germline V gene, CDR1 is SGHTA and CDR2 is FQGTGA. This CDR3 reads CASSYSPPPRTGPYEQYF. The CDR3 coding sequence is TGTGCCAGCAGCTACAGCCCCCCTCCTAGGACAGGACCCTACGAGCAGTACTTC.

This clonotype was recorded a few times. This chain joins TRBV3-1 and TRBJ1-5; unclear D gene. The CDR3 sequence is 15 residues long. Looked up from germline, CDR1 is LGHDT and CDR2 is YNNKEL (reference sequence). Trimming pared 1 base from V and 2 bases from J, leaving 9 bases between. The CDR3 DNA is TGTGCCAGCAGCCAAGGAGGGTGGGGCAATCAGCCCCAGCATTTT. This encodes CASSQGGWGNQPQHF. Using reference TRBV3-1 and TRBJ1-5 for the parts outside the CDR3, the full variable domain is DTAVSQTPKYLVTQMGNDKSIKCEQNLGHDTMYWYKQDSKKFLKIMFSYNNKELIINETVPNRFSPKSPDKAHLNLHINSLELGDSAVYFCASSQGGWGNQPQHFGDGTRLSIL.

This clonotype was seen repeatedly, ten times or more. The chain uses TRBV6-2 or TRBV6-3 and TRBJ2-7, with D possibly being TRBD1 (6 bases). From germline, CDR1 is MNHEY and CDR2 SVGEGT. The CDR3 is made up of 15 amino acids. V was cut by 0 bases and J by 0 bases, with 9 bases left in between. CDR3 loop: CASSYSQTGSYEQYF. CDR3 coding DNA: TGTGCCAGCAGTTACTCTCAGACAGGCTCCTACGAGCAGTACTTC.

This clonotype was seen ten or more times. The chain links TRBV2 to TRBJ1-3, with TRBD1 identical over 7 bases. Germline assignment: CDR1 SNHLY and CDR2 FYNNEI. The J segment lost 2 bases and the V segment lost 8 bases, leaving 3 bases of the junction unmatched. The CDR3 spans 13 residues. The CDR3 sequence: CASFTGAGNTIYF. The CDR3 DNA follows: TGTGCCAGCTTCACAGGGGCTGGAAACACCATATATTTT.